There are a few counts of the clone carrying this T cell receptor (beta chain). The data were taken from a study of low-dose radiotherapy and immunotherapy resistance in tumors. Looking at the study overall: Intravenous ipilimumab 1 mg/kg every six weeks was given with nivolumab 240 mg every two weeks. Cyclophosphamide was given intravenously at 200 mg/m2 every two weeks, and each dose came one day before radiation and immunotherapy.

Looked up from germline, CDR1 is LNHNV and CDR2 is YYDKDF (reference sequence). The CDR3 is made up of 18 amino acids. V shed 0 bases and J 1 base; nucleotides not matched to a gene: 6. TRAV- and TRBV-specific primers primed first-strand cDNA, covering alpha and beta chains. TCRs were amplified for roughly 20 PCR cycles with a constant-region primer and V-primer adapter. TCRdb redid the calling of the reads with MiXCR, one entry per CDR3 protein. The sample has roughly 40,000 distinct CDR3 sequences; 20% to 25% are singletons. Sample time point: after trial treatment. Treatment described: LDRT plus nivolumab, ipilimumab, low-dose cyclophosphamide and aspirin (RACIN trial). Donors were treated with nivolumab, ipilimumab, aspirin, and low-dose cyclophosphamide and radiotherapy. The presence of advanced solid tumors lacking tumor-infiltrating lymphocytes characterized eligible patients.

This clonotype originated in a male donor with prostate cancer. This chain links TRBV15 with TRBJ2-1; 10 nucleotides line up with TRBD2. The sequencing used PBMCs, collected after low-dose radiotherapy plus immunotherapy. The CDR3 loop reads CATSRDRASGSSYNEQFF. The CDR3 DNA follows: TGTGCCACCAGCAGAGATCGGGCTAGCGGGAGTTCCTACAATGAGCAGTTCTTC. Full variable domain (missing parts from reference TRBV15 and TRBJ2-1): DAMVIQNPRYQVTQFGKPVTLSCSQTLNHNVMYWYQQKSSQAPKLLFHYYDKDFNNEADTPDNFQSRRPNTSFCFLDIRSPGLGDTAMYLCATSRDRASGSSYNEQFFGPGTRLTVL.